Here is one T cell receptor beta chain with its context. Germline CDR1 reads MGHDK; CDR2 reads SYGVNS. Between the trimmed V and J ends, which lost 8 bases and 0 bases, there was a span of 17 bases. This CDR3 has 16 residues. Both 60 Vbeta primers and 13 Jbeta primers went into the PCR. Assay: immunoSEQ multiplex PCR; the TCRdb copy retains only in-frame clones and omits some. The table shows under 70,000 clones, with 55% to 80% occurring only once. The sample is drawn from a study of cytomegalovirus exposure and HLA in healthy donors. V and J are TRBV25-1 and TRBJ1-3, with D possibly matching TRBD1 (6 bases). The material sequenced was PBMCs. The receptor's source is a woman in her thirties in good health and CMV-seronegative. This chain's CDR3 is CASSPPTGLSGNTIYF. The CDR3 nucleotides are TGTGCCAGCTCCCCCCCGACAGGCCTCTCTGGAAACACCATATATTTT.